The next 18 T cell receptor beta chains were all read from a single sample in a study of TIL therapy for anti-PD-1-resistant metastatic lung cancer. Sequencing used immunoSEQ v3. Method: immunoSEQ multiplex PCR; TCRdb's copy keeps in-frame clones and lacks some. Of around 15,000 clones in the sample, around 88% were seen once. Noted time point: pre-treatment sample, taken before nivolumab and TIL therapy. The specimen was blood, collected at baseline. The source of these receptors is a person aged 25 to 80 with non-small cell lung cancer.

The J gene is TRBJ1-4, the V gene TRBV4-3, with D tentatively TRBD1 (6 bases). This CDR3 spans 15 amino acids. V gave up 0 bases and J gave up 7 bases, with 12 bases separating them. CDR1 LGHNA and CDR2 YSLEER come from the germline V gene. CDR3 nucleotides: TGCGCCAGCAGCCAAGACTGGGGGCGCGTTGAAAAACTGTTTTTT. Translating gives CASSQDWGRVEKLFF.

The chain uses TRBV28 and TRBJ2-7, with 9 bases aligning to TRBD2. With V trimmed by 3 bases and J by 7 bases, 4 bases remained unmatched. CDR1 is MDHEN, CDR2 SYDVKM, per germline. This CDR3 region has 13 residues. The CDR3 is CASSFGAGGEQYV. The CDR3, as DNA: TGTGCCAGCAGTTTCGGAGCGGGAGGTGAGCAGTACGTC.

The chain is built from TRBV6-6 and TRBJ1-2; D is ambiguous. Germline V lookup: CDR1 MNHNY, CDR2 SVGAGI (reference sequence). Deletions cut 4 bases from V and 8 bases from J, with 23 bases between. The CDR3 spans 16 residues. The CDR3 coding sequence is TGTGCCAGCAGTTTAAAAACGGGAGGGTTTTCAGAGGGCTACACCTTC. Its protein is CASSLKTGGFSEGYTF.

The chain has TRBV4-3 and TRBJ1-4; D is unresolved. The V and J ends lost 4 bases and 0 bases respectively, with 18 bases between them. The CDR3 consists of 18 residues. CDR1 is LGHNA, CDR2 YSLEER, per germline. DNA for the CDR3: TGCGCCAGCAGCCGACGGATAGTAGGCCGTGCAACTAATGAAAAACTGTTTTTT. It specifies CASSRRIVGRATNEKLFF.

V and J are TRBV5-1 and TRBJ1-6; 7 nucleotides agree with TRBD1. The CDR3 extends over 18 amino acids. V shed 4 bases, J shed 8 bases, and the junction held 18 bases outside the gene matches. Germline values: CDR1 SGHRS, CDR2 YFSETQ. CDR3 in DNA: TGCGCCAGCAGCCTCAACCTACAGGGGCCCCAGGGGCATTCACCCCTCCACTTT. It codes for CASSLNLQGPQGHSPLHF.

The rearrangement uses TRBV7-3 and TRBJ2-7; D may correspond to TRBD1 or TRBD2 (7 bases each). The V end lost 5 bases, the J end lost 9 bases, and 20 bases lay between the germline ends. From germline, CDR1 is SGHTA and CDR2 FQGTGA. The CDR3 covers 14 residues. CDR3 coding DNA: TGTGCCAGCAGCCCGGGAGGTCCGACAGGGAGGCAGTACTTC. It translates to CASSPGGPTGRQYF.

This rearrangement joins TRBV9 to TRBJ2-5, with D uncertain. Germline assignment: CDR1 SGDLS and CDR2 YYNGEE. This CDR3 spans 13 amino acids. Trimming pared 0 bases from V and 5 bases from J, leaving 8 bases between. DNA for the CDR3: TGTGCCAGCAGCGTAGATTCCGCGGAGACCCAGTACTTC. Translating it yields CASSVDSAETQYF. Based on the CDR3 plus reference TRBV9 and TRBJ2-5, the full variable domain is DSGVTQTPKHLITATGQRVTLRCSPRSGDLSVYWYQQSLDQGLQFLIQYYNGEERAKGNILERFSAQQFPDLHSELNLSSLELGDSALYFCASSVDSAETQYFGPGTRLLVL.

This clone has just a few counts. The rearrangement joins TRBV19 to TRBJ2-2; possible D gene TRBD2, 5 bases. The germline gives CDR1 LNHDA, CDR2 SQIVND (reference sequence). The CDR3 spans 15 residues. V was cut by 6 bases and J by 1 base, with 12 bases left in between. The chain's CDR3 is CASRRGQQNTGELFF. In DNA form, the CDR3 reads TGTGCCAGTAGGCGAGGGCAGCAGAACACCGGGGAGCTGTTTTTT.

This clone showed up just once. The rearrangement joins TRBV7-2 to TRBJ1-4; no firm D call. The germline V gene encodes CDR1 SGHTA and CDR2 FQGNSA. Trimming left V 0 bases short and J 7 bases short, with 9 bases between. CDR3 length equals 14 residues. The CDR3 DNA follows: TGTGCCAGCAGCTTAGCCGGCGCCGGTGAAAAACTGTTTTTT. It codes for CASSLAGAGEKLFF.

The chain is built from TRBV30 and TRBJ1-4, with 8 bases fitting TRBD1. The CDR3 is made up of 15 amino acids. The V gene's germline CDR1 is GTSNPN and CDR2 SVGIG (reference sequence). J was trimmed by 6 bases and V by 8 bases; bases with no gene match: 14. The CDR3 DNA sequence: TGTGCCCGAAGCATTCGACAGGGGTTAGATGAAAAACTGTTTTTT. Translating gives CARSIRQGLDEKLFF. Full variable domain (missing parts from reference TRBV30 and TRBJ1-4): SQTIHQWPATLVQPVGSPLSLECTVEGTSNPNLYWYRQAAGRGLQLLFYSVGIGQISSEVPQNLSASRPQDRQFILSSKKLLLSDSGFYLCARSIRQGLDEKLFFGSGTQLSVL.

The rearrangement joins TRBV2 to TRBJ2-2; perhaps TRBD2 as D (5 bases). The germline CDR1 and CDR2 sequences are SNHLY and FYNNEI. V was clipped by 4 bases and J by 3 bases, with 6 bases between them. CDR3 length: 13 residues. DNA for the CDR3: TGTGCCAGCAGTGTGCGGGACACCGGGGAGCTGTTTTTT. Amino acid sequence: CASSVRDTGELFF.

The V and J genes are TRBV5-1 and TRBJ2-5, with 7 positions matching TRBD1. Trimming took 0 bases from V and 4 from J; bases not matched to a gene: 3. The CDR3 runs 14 residues. Per the germline V gene, CDR1 is SGHRS and CDR2 is YFSETQ. The CDR3: CASSLAQGPETQYF. The CDR3 DNA sequence: TGCGCCAGCAGCTTGGCACAGGGGCCAGAGACCCAGTACTTC.

The chain links TRBV4-2 to TRBJ2-1; a possible D gene is TRBD1 (6 bases). This CDR3 has 14 amino acids. Germline CDR1 and CDR2: LGHNA and YNFKEQ. V was cut by 4 bases and J by 7 bases, with 14 bases left in between. CDR3 sequence: CASSPRGGFNEQFF. The DNA of the CDR3 is TGTGCCAGCAGCCCCCGTGGGGGCTTTAATGAGCAGTTCTTC.

This clone appeared once. The chain recombines TRBV6-1 with TRBJ2-3; no definite D call. This CDR3 region has 15 residues. Between the trimmed V and J ends, which lost 8 bases and 4 bases, there was a span of 19 bases. Germline V CDR1 and CDR2: MNHNS, SASEGT. CDR3 bases: TGTGCCAGCGCCATGGGCCCCTTCCCCCCAGATACGCAGTATTTT. This gives the protein CASAMGPFPPDTQYF.

The chain employs TRBV18 and TRBJ1-5, with a tentative D call TRBD1 (5 bases). CDR1 KGHSH and CDR2 LQKENI come from the germline V gene. Trimming stripped 3 bases from V and 4 bases from J, with 13 bases between. CDR3 length equals 15 residues. The CDR3 region is CASSPPGGGNQPQHF. The CDR3 DNA sequence: TGTGCCAGCTCACCTCCCGGCGGGGGTAATCAGCCCCAGCATTTT. Combining the CDR3 with reference TRBV18 and TRBJ1-5 gives the whole variable domain NAGVMQNPRHLVRRRGQEARLRCSPMKGHSHVYWYRQLPEEGLKFMVYLQKENIIDESGMPKERFSAEFPKEGPSILRIQQVVRGDSAAYFCASSPPGGGNQPQHFGDGTRLSIL.

The rearrangement uses TRBV5-8 and TRBJ2-1; tentative D call: TRBD2 (6 bases). Germline values: CDR1 SGHTS, CDR2 YDEGEE. The V gene lost 0 bases and the J gene lost 4 bases, with 8 bases spanning the gap. The CDR3 covers 14 residues. In DNA form, the CDR3 reads TGTGCCAGCAGCTTGGCCGGGACTTACAATGAGCAGTTCTTC. Encoded protein: CASSLAGTYNEQFF.

The chain recombines TRBV28 with TRBJ2-5, with 9 nucleotides matching TRBD1. V was pared by 7 bases and J by 5 bases, with 11 bases of the junction left unmatched. The germline CDR1 and CDR2 sequences are MDHEN and SYDVKM. The CDR3 extends over 15 amino acids. CDR3 sequence (DNA): TGTGCCAGCAAAACCACAGGGGGCGATGGGGAGACCCAGTACTTC. Translating gives CASKTTGGDGETQYF.

This rearrangement joins TRBV19 to TRBJ1-1; D unclear. Trimming shortened V by 0 bases and J by 4 bases, and 12 bases separated the two germline ends. This CDR3 is built from 15 residues. Germline V lookup: CDR1 LNHDA, CDR2 SQIVND (reference sequence). CDR3 residues: CASSIDRLVSTEAFF. DNA for the CDR3: TGTGCCAGTAGTATAGATCGGTTGGTCAGCACTGAAGCTTTCTTT.